One and the same sample provided the 24 T cell receptor beta chains below, sequenced in a study of shared clonotypes between healthy human individuals. Assay: immunoSEQ multiplex PCR; the TCRdb copy retains only in-frame clones and omits some. Of roughly 490,000 clones listed, less than 80% were seen once; the top ten hold 10% to 15%. Sequencing was carried out using PBMCs. These receptors were collected from a woman aged 40 to 50 in good health. Some clones in this sample may be carry-over from other donors' samples.

In this sample, this clone turned up once. The chain recombines TRBV6-1 with TRBJ1-5, with 7 bases that match TRBD1. The CDR3 consists of 19 residues. With V trimmed by 4 bases and J by 1 base, 16 bases remained unmatched. Germline CDR1 reads MNHNS; CDR2 reads SASEGT. The CDR3 DNA follows: TGTGCCAGCAGTGGAGGAGGATACGGCGGGACAGTAAGCAATCAGCCCCAGCATTTT. It is translated as CASSGGGYGGTVSNQPQHF.

This sequence joins TRBV10-3 and TRBJ2-1; TRBD2 agrees at 8 bases. The germline V gene has CDR1 ENHRY and CDR2 SYGVKD. The CDR3 sequence is 14 residues long. J gave up 5 bases and V 4 bases, and 4 bases lay outside the gene matches. The CDR3 DNA reads as TGTGCCATCAGTGGGGGACTAGTCAACAATGAGCAGTTCTTC. Amino acids: CAISGGLVNNEQFF.

This clone has a handful of counts. The identical CDR3 is also encoded by other nucleotide sequences in the sample. The V call is TRBV7-8, the J call TRBJ2-3, with D unclear. Germline loops: CDR1 SGHVS, CDR2 FQNEAQ. The CDR3 is 11 residues long. Trimming stripped 7 bases from V and 3 bases from J, with 5 bases between. The CDR3 is CASTSTDTQYF. The CDR3 DNA reads TGTGCCAGCACATCTACAGATACGCAGTATTTT.

The chain recombines TRBV7-3 with TRBJ2-7; perhaps TRBD2 as D (6 bases). The CDR3 has 14 residues. Germline CDR1 and CDR2: SGHTA and FQGTGA. Trimming removed 1 base from V and 0 bases from J, with 7 bases in between. The CDR3 DNA follows: TGTGCCAGCAGCTTAAATAGCGGCTCCTACGAGCAGTACTTC. This sequence encodes CASSLNSGSYEQYF.

The chain joins TRBV5-5 to TRBJ1-2; 7 bases map to TRBD1. The CDR3 length is 13 residues. After removal of 4 bases from V and 3 bases from J, the junction contained 3 bases not matched to a gene. Germline V CDR1 and CDR2: SGHKS, YYEKEE (reference sequence). Here the CDR3 reads CASSPRGDYGYTF. In nucleotides, the CDR3 is TGTGCCAGCAGCCCCAGGGGGGACTATGGCTACACCTTC.

The chain combines TRBV7-2 with TRBJ1-2; D gene ambiguous. This CDR3 comprises 14 residues. CDR1 and CDR2 (germline): SGHTA, FQGNSA. V was shortened by 5 bases and J by 0 bases, with 10 bases between the two germline ends. CDR3 coding DNA: TGTGCCAGCAGCGACTCCGGGACTAACTATGGCTACACCTTC. It yields the protein CASSDSGTNYGYTF.

V and J are TRBV6-5 and TRBJ1-4; TRBD1 is a possible D gene (5 bases). V lost 6 bases and J 6 bases, leaving 17 bases between the germline ends. This CDR3 comprises 15 residues. Germline V gene sequence: CDR1 MNHEY, CDR2 SVGAGI. The CDR3 nucleotides read TGTGCCAGCAGAGAGAGACAGTTCTCGCATGAAAAACTGTTTTTT. It yields the protein CASRERQFSHEKLFF.

This sequence joins TRBV12-5 and TRBJ2-3; D is uncertain. Trimming stripped 5 bases from V and 4 bases from J, with 7 bases between. From germline, CDR1 is LGHNT and CDR2 FRNRAP. This CDR3 is built from 12 residues. For the CDR3, the DNA is TGTGCTAGTGGTACGGGTTCAGATACGCAGTATTTT. Translated: CASGTGSDTQYF.

This clone was counted only a few times. The chain links TRBV4-3 to TRBJ2-7, with TRBD2 identical over 8 bases. Germline CDR1 and CDR2: LGHNA and YSLEER. With V trimmed by 0 bases and J by 3 bases, 7 bases remained unmatched. CDR3 length equals 16 residues. In DNA form, the CDR3 reads TGCGCCAGCAGCCAAGACCGAGCGGGAGTAGTCTACGAGCAGTACTTC. Translated: CASSQDRAGVVYEQYF.

The CDR3 region is CASSYLQRGDNEQFF. In nucleotides, the CDR3 is TGTGCCAGCAGTTACCTCCAGCGGGGGGACAATGAGCAGTTCTTC. The chain is built from TRBV6-5 and TRBJ2-1; 9 positions agree with TRBD2. The V gene end was trimmed by 2 bases and the J gene end by 5 bases; junction bases not matched to a gene: 4. The CDR3 contains 15 residues. CDR1 and CDR2 (germline): MNHEY, SVGAGI.

The V gene is TRBV21-1, the J gene TRBJ2-2; the table's D call of TRBD1 was not tested on the DNA. TRBV21-1 is flagged as a pseudogene. The CDR3 runs 16 residues. The CDR3 here is CASSKGTGEVTGELFF. In DNA form, the CDR3 reads TGTGCCAGCAGCAAAGGAACAGGGGAGGTCACCGGGGAGCTGTTTTTT.

This sequence joins TRBV28 and TRBJ2-5; no reliable D call. Gene TRBJ2-7 matches the end of the DNA better, so the J call may be wrong. Germline CDR1 reads MDHEN; CDR2 reads SYDVKM. CDR3 length: 14 residues. The DNA for the CDR3 is TGTGCCAGCAGTTTCTCCTCTCATATTGTCGAGCAGTACTTC. This sequence encodes CASSFSSHIVEQYF.

V usage is TRBV4-1 and J usage is TRBJ2-3; TRBD2 aligns across 9 bases. This CDR3 is 14 amino acids long. Germline V gene sequence: CDR1 MGHRA, CDR2 YSYEKL. V was clipped by 4 bases and J by 4 bases; unmatched bases: 3. The CDR3 DNA sequence: TGCGCCAGCAGCCTCAGACTAGCGGCAGATACGCAGTATTTT. This sequence encodes CASSLRLAADTQYF.

This chain connects TRBV6-5 to TRBJ2-7; D gene unclear. This CDR3 has 12 amino acids. V shed 8 bases and J shed 0 bases, with 8 bases lying between them. Per germline, CDR1 MNHEY and CDR2 SVGAGI. The CDR3 nucleotides read TGTGCCAGCGGGTATAGCTCCTACGAGCAGTACTTC. Protein sequence: CASGYSSYEQYF.

The genes are TRBV6-5 and TRBJ2-7, with a possible D match to TRBD1 (6 bases). Germline V gene data show CDR1 as MNHEY and CDR2 as SVGAGI. The germline V and J ends were trimmed by 6 bases and 6 bases, with 15 bases remaining between them. This CDR3 comprises 13 residues. As DNA, the CDR3 is TGTGCCAGCAGGGCAGGGACATTCTCCGAGCAGTACTTC. It yields the protein CASRAGTFSEQYF.

The chain recombines TRBV27 with TRBJ2-3, with TRBD1 matching over 8 bases. The CDR3 totals 18 residues. CDR1 is MNHEY, CDR2 SMNVEV, per germline (reference sequence). Trimming cost V 0 bases and J 0 bases; bases outside gene matches: 8. The DNA for the CDR3 is TGTGCCAGCAGTTTATCGCGCCCCGGGACAGGAAGCACAGATACGCAGTATTTT. It codes for CASSLSRPGTGSTDTQYF.

V is TRBV7-2 and J is TRBJ1-5; D gene unclear. Germline V CDR1 and CDR2: SGHTA, FQGNSA. This CDR3 contains 14 residues. The ends were cut back, 2 bases at V and 2 bases at J, with 7 bases in the middle. The CDR3 here is CASSLSVGNQPQHF. The CDR3 DNA reads as TGTGCCAGCAGCTTAAGCGTAGGCAATCAGCCCCAGCATTTT.

This chain uses TRBV4-3 with TRBJ1-6; D not resolved. Germline CDR1 is LGHNA and CDR2 is YSLEER. The CDR3 covers 17 residues. V was cut by 8 bases and J by 0 bases, with 17 bases left in between. CDR3 loop: CASQRRTASSYNSPLHF. CDR3 sequence (DNA): TGCGCCAGCCAGCGAAGGACTGCGAGCTCCTATAATTCACCCCTCCACTTT.

The gene calls are TRBV19 and TRBJ2-7; 15 bases are a match to TRBD2. The ends lost 6 bases at V and 9 bases at J; junction bases unmatched: 18. Germline V gives CDR1 LNHDA, CDR2 SQIVND (reference sequence). The CDR3 runs 18 residues. CDR3 nucleotides: TGTGCCAGTAGCAAATCCGGGACTAGCGGGAGGCCACATAATCGGCAGTACTTC. Residues: CASSKSGTSGRPHNRQYF.

This clone was seen a single time. V is TRBV10-3 and J is TRBJ2-3; possible D gene TRBD2, 6 bases. Germline V gene data show CDR1 as ENHRY and CDR2 as SYGVKD. This CDR3 has 17 amino acids. The V end was cut by 0 bases, the J end by 5 bases, with 18 bases between. The CDR3 loop is CAISESRSSGRRDTQYF. The CDR3 DNA reads TGTGCCATCAGTGAGTCGAGGAGTAGCGGAAGGAGAGATACGCAGTATTTT.

In this sample, this clone turned up a few times. The same CDR3 arises from other DNA sequences in this sample as well. The V and J genes are TRBV27 and TRBJ1-2, with D perhaps TRBD1 (6 bases). V dropped 5 bases and J dropped 0 bases, with 10 bases sitting between them. CDR1 and CDR2 from the germline V gene are MNHEY and SMNVEV (reference sequence). This CDR3 region has 14 residues. The CDR3 bases are TGTGCCAGCAGTCCCCGACAGGCTAACTATGGCTACACCTTC. Its protein product is CASSPRQANYGYTF.

Details on this clone: A far larger clone is a single base away, which makes a read error likely. V and J are TRBV5-1 and TRBJ2-7; D possibly corresponds to TRBD1 (6 bases). Germline values: CDR1 SGHRS, CDR2 YFSETQ. The CDR3 spans 13 residues. This chain's CDR3 is CASSSDSHYGQYF. DNA for the CDR3: TGCGCCAGCAGCTCGGACAGTCACTACGGGCAGTACTTC. The full variable domain, its missing parts supplied by reference TRBV5-1 and TRBJ2-7, is KAGVTQTPRYLIKTRGQQVTLSCSPISGHRSVSWYQQTPGQGLQFLFEYFSETQRNKGNFPGRFSGRQFSNSRSEMNVSTLELGDSALYLCASSSDSHYGQYFGPGTRLTVT.

This clone was counted many times. The junction differs from germline at one of its ends, possibly a read error. This sequence joins TRBV7-9 and TRBJ1-5, with D unresolved. This CDR3 has 13 residues. CDR1 is SEHNR and CDR2 is FQNEAQ in the germline V gene (reference sequence). CDR3 in amino acids: CASSLEANRPQHF. In nucleotides, the CDR3 is TGTGCCAGCAGCTTAGAGGCTAATCGGCCCCAGCATTTT.

V gene TRBV7-8 combines with J gene TRBJ2-5; 9 nucleotides match TRBD2. The germline CDR1 and CDR2 sequences are SGHVS and FQNEAQ. The CDR3 totals 18 residues. V shed 5 bases, J shed 5 bases, and the junction held 18 bases outside the gene matches. The CDR3 loop reads CASSLGLAPAGGGETQYF. CDR3 coding DNA: TGTGCCAGCAGCCTCGGACTAGCGCCCGCGGGAGGGGGCGAGACCCAGTACTTC.